The rows below give T cell receptor beta chains drawn from one sample of a study of lymphopenia after photon versus proton radiotherapy. TCRdb's table, derived via immunoSEQ multiplex PCR, lists solely in-frame clones and lacks some. The sample records approximately 45,000 clones, less than 90% being singletons. The sample was peripheral blood, taken from a patient treated with photon-based radiotherapy. These receptor sequences come from a man in his forties with gastric cancer. The CDR3 runs from the conserved cysteine through the conserved F or W. The D gene is left open where the match is weak. The size entry is marked missing in some rows and otherwise reads once, few, many or a size class.

d_gene: .
j_gene: TRBJ2-7
v_gene: TRBV7-8
abundance: .
CDR3nt: TGTGCCAGCAGCTTAGGTTCCAAAACCTACGAGCAGTACTTC
CDR3aa: CASSLGSKTYEQYF

d_gene: .
j_gene: TRBJ1-1
v_gene: TRBV5-8
abundance: .
CDR3nt: TGTGCCAGCAGCTTGGCCGGGGCCGGGAACACTGAAGCTTTCTTT
CDR3aa: CASSLAGAGNTEAFF

d_gene: .
j_gene: TRBJ1-4
v_gene: TRBV7-2
abundance: .
CDR3nt: TGTGCCAGCAGCACCGGGACGCTCAATGAAAAACTGTTTTTT
CDR3aa: CASSTGTLNEKLFF

d_gene: .
j_gene: TRBJ1-1
v_gene: TRBV2
abundance: .
CDR3nt: TGTGCCAGCACCCTTGGAGAGAACACTGAAGCTTTCTTT
CDR3aa: CASTLGENTEAFF

d_gene: TRBD1
j_gene: TRBJ1-2
v_gene: TRBV30
abundance: .
CDR3nt: TGTGCCTGGAGTGGGAAGGGGGCCTATCGCTACACCTTC
CDR3aa: CAWSGKGAYRYTF

d_gene: TRBD1
j_gene: TRBJ2-5
v_gene: TRBV27
abundance: .
CDR3nt: TGTGCCAGCAGTTTCCGGGACAGACAAGAGACCCAGTACTTC
CDR3aa: CASSFRDRQETQYF

d_gene: TRBD2
j_gene: TRBJ2-1
v_gene: TRBV5-1
abundance: .
CDR3nt: TGCGCCAGCAGCTTAGTAAGCGGGGCGGACAATGAGCAGTTCTTC
CDR3aa: CASSLVSGADNEQFF

d_gene: TRBD1
j_gene: TRBJ2-7
v_gene: TRBV7-9
abundance: .
CDR3nt: TGTGCCAGCAGCTTAGCGTACAGGGGGGCCTACGAGCAGTACTTC
CDR3aa: CASSLAYRGAYEQYF

d_gene: .
j_gene: TRBJ2-6
v_gene: TRBV19
abundance: .
CDR3nt: TGTGCCAGTAGCCCCCCCTCTGGGGCCAACGTCCTGACTTTC
CDR3aa: CASSPPSGANVLTF

d_gene: .
j_gene: TRBJ2-1
v_gene: TRBV7-9
abundance: few
CDR3nt: TGTGCCAGCAGCTTAGTGGGAAATGAGCAGTTCTTC
CDR3aa: CASSLVGNEQFF

d_gene: .
j_gene: TRBJ2-1
v_gene: TRBV4-1
abundance: .
CDR3nt: TGCGCCAGCAGCCAAGATCAGAAAGCCAACAATGAGCAGTTCTTC
CDR3aa: CASSQDQKANNEQFF